The 8 T cell receptor beta chains listed next were all sequenced from one sample in a study of CD8+ T cells in alopecia areata (dated by TCRdb to the late 2010s). The label giving this sample's time point can be read as: four to five weeks on oral tofacitinib. Explained via the paper, the treatment or condition label denotes: oral pan-JAK inhibitor, 5-10 mg twice daily. The library was generated by the immunoSEQ multiplex PCR assay. RNA was extracted from all samples and reverse transcribed into cDNA, which served as template for TCR sequencing. Drawn from immuneACCESS, this table holds only the in-frame rearrangements with V and J called that TCRdb kept. Clones are partly lost; checked studies trace under half to an unresolved V gene and leave the rest unexplained. The sample data list around 120,000 clones, and roughly 60% of these were observed just once. The ten most abundant clones make up more than 25% of the sample.

The sequencing here drew on CD8+ T cells sorted from blood, taken at week 4, from a patient treated with tofacitinib. All receptors derive from a human donor with alopecia areata.

The chain employs TRBV10-3 and TRBJ1-1; a weak D match, TRBD1 (5 bases). The germline V gene encodes CDR1 ENHRY and CDR2 SYGVKD. Trimming took 2 bases from V and 3 from J, leaving 19 bases between them. CDR3 length: 17 residues. The CDR3 loop reads CAISERGEQTRYTEAFF. The CDR3 DNA reads TGTGCCATCAGTGAGAGAGGGGAGCAGACCCGCTACACTGAAGCTTTCTTT.

This clone was detected a few times. The chain joins TRBV29-1 to TRBJ1-6; 11 bases align to TRBD1. CDR3 length equals 15 residues. The germline V gene has CDR1 SQVTM and CDR2 ANQGSEA. CDR3 coding DNA: TGCAGTCATCCTAGGGGACAGGGGGAACTATCACCCCTCCACTTT. Encoded protein: CSHPRGQGELSPLHF. The whole variable domain, filled in from reference TRBV29-1 and TRBJ1-6, reads SAVISQKPSRDICQRGTSLTIQCQVDSQVTMMFWYRQQPGQSLTLIATANQGSEATYESGFVIDKFPISRPNLTFSTLTVSNMSPEDSSIYLCSHPRGQGELSPLHFGNGTRLTVT.

The CDR3 nucleotides are TGCAGTGCCCAGGGGTATGAAGCTTTCTTT. Amino acid sequence: CSAQGYEAFF. The rearrangement links TRBV20-1 to TRBJ1-1; D perhaps matches TRBD1 (6 bases). Between the trimmed V and J ends, which lost 6 bases and 7 bases, there was a span of 9 bases. This CDR3 comprises 10 residues. Germline V lookup: CDR1 DFQATT, CDR2 SNEGSKA (reference sequence).

The chain combines TRBV5-1 with TRBJ2-1; 9 bases are shared with TRBD1. V shed 3 bases and J 5 bases; nucleotides not matched to a gene: 3. The CDR3 has 14 residues. Germline CDR1 reads SGHRS; CDR2 reads YFSETQ. In DNA, the CDR3 is TGCGCCAGCAGCTGGCGGACAGGGGACAATGAGCAGTTCTTC. It is translated as CASSWRTGDNEQFF.

The chain recombines TRBV6-5 with TRBJ1-2; D is unresolved. In germline, CDR1 is MNHEY, CDR2 SVGAGI. V lost 0 bases and J 0 bases, leaving 5 bases between the germline ends. The CDR3 has 14 amino acids. The CDR3 DNA follows: TGTGCCAGCAGTTACTCTCCAGCTAACTATGGCTACACCTTC. This gives the protein CASSYSPANYGYTF.

This chain uses TRBV2 with TRBJ2-7, with 12 bases lining up with TRBD2. The CDR3 runs 14 residues. Looked up from germline, CDR1 is SNHLY and CDR2 is FYNNEI. J was trimmed by 6 bases and V by 8 bases; bases with no gene match: 8. CDR3 nucleotide sequence: TGTGCCAGCGGGTCTGGACTAGCGGGGTTCGAGCAGTACTTC. Translated: CASGSGLAGFEQYF.

The gene calls are TRBV13 and TRBJ2-5; 7 bases are a match to TRBD1. This CDR3 comprises 13 residues. The trim removed 5 bases at V and 5 bases at J, leaving 5 bases unmatched. CDR1 and CDR2 (germline): PRHDT, FYEKMQ (reference sequence). CDR3: CASSRGTAETQYF. The CDR3 nucleotides read TGTGCCAGCAGCAGAGGGACAGCGGAGACCCAGTACTTC.

This clone occurred a few times. The V call is TRBV15, the J call TRBJ1-5, with TRBD1 matching over 8 bases. CDR1 and CDR2 from the germline V gene are LNHNV and YYDKDF (reference sequence). The junction had 4 bases not matched to a gene; V was cut back by 3 bases and J by 0 bases. This CDR3 has 16 amino acids. As DNA, the CDR3 is TGTGCCACCAGCAGCCGGGGACAGGATAGCAATCAGCCCCAGCATTTT. Translation: CATSSRGQDSNQPQHF.